These T cell receptor beta chains were read from a single sample in a study of blood T cell repertoires in COVID-19. Method: immunoSEQ multiplex PCR; TCRdb's copy keeps in-frame clones and lacks some. This sample has 210,000 or so clones; 70% to 80% occur once, and the top ten carry less than 15%. Material for sequencing was peripheral blood. The receptors derive from a man in his forties or fifties who had recovered from COVID-19. CDR3s include the opening cysteine and the closing phenylalanine or tryptophan. A D gene is named only where the DNA matches it firmly. Where a row states a size, it is once, few, many or the class of an expanded clone; other rows omit it.

J gene,clone size,V gene,D gene,CDR3 protein,CDR3 DNA
TRBJ1-2,NA,TRBV9,TRBD1,CASSGGTVLRYGYTF,TGTGCCAGCAGCGGAGGGACAGTTCTTCGGTATGGCTACACCTTC
TRBJ1-2,NA,TRBV2,NA,CASILAGSNYGYTF,TGTGCCAGCATCCTGGCCGGGTCTAACTATGGCTACACCTTC
TRBJ2-1,NA,TRBV7-9,NA,CASSPPGGIYNEQFF,TGTGCCAGCAGCCCCCCCGGGGGTATCTACAATGAGCAGTTCTTC
TRBJ2-7,NA,TRBV27,NA,CASSSGLLIEQYF,TGTGCCAGCAGTTCCGGACTCCTGATCGAGCAGTACTTC
TRBJ2-1,NA,TRBV7-2,TRBD1,CASSERQGFRGNEQFF,TGTGCCAGCAGCGAAAGACAGGGTTTTAGGGGCAATGAGCAGTTCTTC
TRBJ2-1,NA,TRBV9,TRBD2,CASSVGVTSAKFF,TGTGCCAGCAGCGTGGGGGTGACTAGCGCGAAGTTCTTC
TRBJ2-7,once,TRBV5-4,TRBD1,CASSLAGGDEQYF,TGTGCCAGCAGCTTGGCAGGGGGAGACGAGCAGTACTTC
TRBJ2-7,NA,TRBV30,NA,CAWSDLGSYSYEQYF,TGTGCCTGGAGTGATCTAGGTTCCTATTCCTACGAGCAGTACTTC
TRBJ1-2,NA,TRBV11-2,NA,CASSPTPKDGYTF,TGTGCCAGCAGCCCTACTCCCAAAGATGGCTACACCTTC
TRBJ1-3,NA,TRBV18,NA,CASSPVWGGGTPSSGNTIYF,TGTGCCAGCTCACCGGTGTGGGGAGGAGGGACCCCAAGCTCTGGAAACACCATATATTTT
TRBJ2-7,NA,TRBV3-1/TRBV3-2,NA,CASSQAESEQYF,TGTGCCAGCAGCCAAGCGGAGTCCGAGCAGTACTTC
TRBJ2-5,NA,TRBV3-1/TRBV3-2,NA,CASSQDLTRRYQETQYF,TGTGCCAGCAGCCAAGATCTGACTAGACGGTACCAAGAGACCCAGTACTTC
TRBJ1-4,NA,TRBV6-1,NA,CASSEQLTNEKLFF,TGTGCCAGCAGTGAGCAGTTAACTAATGAAAAACTGTTTTTT
TRBJ2-5,NA,TRBV7-3,NA,CASSLLGRVQETQYF,TGTGCCAGCAGCTTACTCGGCAGGGTCCAAGAGACCCAGTACTTC
TRBJ2-1,NA,TRBV29-1,TRBD1,CSVARSGDSYEQFF,TGCAGCGTGGCCCGCTCCGGGGACAGTTATGAGCAGTTCTTC
TRBJ2-7,NA,TRBV28,TRBD1,CASSLGTVPFYEQYF,TGTGCCAGCAGTTTGGGGACAGTACCATTCTACGAGCAGTACTTC